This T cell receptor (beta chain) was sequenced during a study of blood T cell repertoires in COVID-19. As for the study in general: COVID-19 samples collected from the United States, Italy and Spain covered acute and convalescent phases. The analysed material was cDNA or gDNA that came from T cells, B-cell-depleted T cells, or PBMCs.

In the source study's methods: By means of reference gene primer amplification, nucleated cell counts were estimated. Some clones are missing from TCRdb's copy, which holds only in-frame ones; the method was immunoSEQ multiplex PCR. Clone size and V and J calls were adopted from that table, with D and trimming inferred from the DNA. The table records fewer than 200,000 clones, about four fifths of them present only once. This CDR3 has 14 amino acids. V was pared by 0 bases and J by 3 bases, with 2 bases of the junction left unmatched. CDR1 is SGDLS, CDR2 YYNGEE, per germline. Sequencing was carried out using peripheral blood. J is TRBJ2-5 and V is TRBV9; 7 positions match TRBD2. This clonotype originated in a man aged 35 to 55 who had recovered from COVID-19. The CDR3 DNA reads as TGTGCCAGCAGCGTAGAGAGCGGGAAAGAGACCCAGTACTTC. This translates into CASSVESGKETQYF.